The rows below give T cell receptor beta chains drawn from one sample of a study of siplizumab effects on memory and regulatory T cells. Assay: immunoSEQ multiplex PCR; the TCRdb copy retains only in-frame clones and omits some. This sample has some 110,000 clones, with approximately 93% found just once. The sequenced sample was Tregs sorted from blood. Source of these receptors: a human donor in good health. Each CDR3 is given with its conserved first and last residue. A D gene is named only where the DNA matches it firmly. For some rows the clone size is stated as once, few or many, or as a class when expanded; others skip it.

v_gene: TRBV11-3
d_gene: NA
abundance: NA
j_gene: TRBJ2-3
CDR3aa: CASSKDRFYLQYF
CDR3nt: TGTGCCAGCAGCAAAGACAGGTTCTACTTGCAGTATTTT

v_gene: TRBV18
d_gene: TRBD1
abundance: NA
j_gene: TRBJ2-5
CDR3aa: CASSPWTGQETQYF
CDR3nt: TGTGCCAGCTCACCCTGGACAGGCCAAGAGACCCAGTACTTC

v_gene: TRBV5-1
d_gene: TRBD2
abundance: NA
j_gene: TRBJ2-5
CDR3aa: CASSELPLAGGVLETQYF
CDR3nt: TGCGCCAGCAGCGAACTCCCGCTAGCGGGAGGGGTGTTGGAGACCCAGTACTTC

v_gene: TRBV19
d_gene: NA
abundance: NA
j_gene: TRBJ1-2
CDR3aa: CASSGGPKNYGYTF
CDR3nt: TGTGCCAGTAGTGGGGGTCCGAAGAACTATGGCTACACCTTC

v_gene: TRBV20-1
d_gene: NA
abundance: NA
j_gene: TRBJ2-5
CDR3aa: CSAREYETQYF
CDR3nt: TGCAGTGCTAGAGAGTATGAGACCCAGTACTTC

v_gene: TRBV4-2
d_gene: NA
abundance: NA
j_gene: TRBJ2-7
CDR3aa: CASSQVGYEQYF
CDR3nt: TGTGCCAGCAGCCAAGTCGGCTACGAGCAGTACTTC

v_gene: TRBV7-2
d_gene: NA
abundance: NA
j_gene: TRBJ2-1
CDR3aa: CASSWGSFSYNEQFF
CDR3nt: TGTGCCAGCAGCTGGGGGAGTTTCTCCTACAATGAGCAGTTCTTC

v_gene: TRBV9
d_gene: NA
abundance: few
j_gene: TRBJ1-6
CDR3aa: CASSTSDGSPLHF
CDR3nt: TGTGCCAGCAGCACCTCTGATGGCTCACCCCTCCACTTT

v_gene: TRBV10-3
d_gene: NA
abundance: NA
j_gene: TRBJ1-4
CDR3aa: CAISESNAAGLFF
CDR3nt: TGTGCCATCAGTGAGTCGAACGCCGCGGGACTGTTTTTT

v_gene: TRBV18
d_gene: NA
abundance: NA
j_gene: TRBJ2-1
CDR3aa: CASSPNSGNEQFF
CDR3nt: TGTGCCAGCTCACCCAATAGCGGTAATGAGCAGTTCTTC

v_gene: TRBV18
d_gene: NA
abundance: NA
j_gene: TRBJ1-2
CDR3aa: CASSPPNTFYGYTF
CDR3nt: TGTGCCAGCTCACCACCTAACACATTCTATGGCTACACCTTC

v_gene: TRBV14
d_gene: NA
abundance: NA
j_gene: TRBJ1-2
CDR3aa: CASSQSRLAYGYTF
CDR3nt: TGTGCCAGCAGCCAATCCCGACTTGCCTATGGCTACACCTTC

v_gene: TRBV5-1
d_gene: NA
abundance: NA
j_gene: TRBJ2-2
CDR3aa: CASSDAGELFF
CDR3nt: TGCGCCAGCAGCGACGCCGGGGAGCTGTTTTTT

v_gene: TRBV19
d_gene: TRBD1
abundance: NA
j_gene: TRBJ2-2
CDR3aa: CASSLTGGSGELFF
CDR3nt: TGTGCCAGTAGTTTGACAGGGGGATCCGGGGAGCTGTTTTTT

v_gene: TRBV29-1
d_gene: NA
abundance: once
j_gene: TRBJ1-1
CDR3aa: CSVGSVPEAFF
CDR3nt: TGCAGCGTTGGATCGGTCCCTGAAGCTTTCTTT

v_gene: TRBV27
d_gene: TRBD1
abundance: NA
j_gene: TRBJ1-4
CDR3aa: CASSWTGYNEKLFF
CDR3nt: TGTGCCAGCAGTTGGACAGGATATAATGAAAAACTGTTTTTT

v_gene: TRBV5-1
d_gene: NA
abundance: NA
j_gene: TRBJ1-4
CDR3aa: CASAHRAPTNEKLFF
CDR3nt: TGCGCCAGCGCCCACAGAGCACCAACTAATGAAAAACTGTTTTTT

v_gene: TRBV5-4
d_gene: NA
abundance: NA
j_gene: TRBJ2-1
CDR3aa: CASSLVRLAGYNEQFF
CDR3nt: TGTGCCAGCAGCTTGGTGCGCCTAGCCGGTTACAATGAGCAGTTCTTC

v_gene: TRBV7-9
d_gene: TRBD2
abundance: NA
j_gene: TRBJ2-3
CDR3aa: CASSSAPGLAGVFTQYF
CDR3nt: TGTGCCAGCAGCTCAGCTCCGGGACTAGCGGGAGTTTTTACGCAGTATTTT

v_gene: TRBV30
d_gene: TRBD1
abundance: NA
j_gene: TRBJ2-5
CDR3aa: CAWSVGGQRLRETQYF
CDR3nt: TGTGCCTGGAGTGTAGGGGGACAGCGTTTACGGGAGACCCAGTACTTC

v_gene: TRBV5-3
d_gene: TRBD1
abundance: NA
j_gene: TRBJ1-1
CDR3aa: CARSFRDRVEGPNTEAFF
CDR3nt: TGTGCCAGAAGCTTCCGGGACAGAGTCGAGGGTCCGAACACTGAAGCTTTCTTT

v_gene: TRBV2
d_gene: NA
abundance: NA
j_gene: TRBJ1-1
CDR3aa: CASSGQRQATEAFF
CDR3nt: TGTGCCAGCAGTGGGCAGCGACAGGCCACTGAAGCTTTCTTT

v_gene: TRBV7-9
d_gene: TRBD1
abundance: NA
j_gene: TRBJ1-2
CDR3aa: CASSSTGRYGYTF
CDR3nt: TGTGCCAGCAGTTCGACAGGGAGGTATGGCTACACCTTC

v_gene: TRBV6-6
d_gene: NA
abundance: NA
j_gene: TRBJ2-2
CDR3aa: CASTRGNTGELFF
CDR3nt: TGTGCCAGCACCAGGGGGAACACCGGGGAGCTGTTTTTT

v_gene: TRBV19
d_gene: TRBD1
abundance: few
j_gene: TRBJ1-5
CDR3aa: CASSIGTGSQPQHF
CDR3nt: TGTGCCAGTAGTATAGGGACAGGCAGCCAGCCCCAGCATTTT

v_gene: TRBV19
d_gene: NA
abundance: NA
j_gene: TRBJ2-7
CDR3aa: CASSSSVTSYEQYF
CDR3nt: TGTGCCAGTAGTTCCAGCGTTACTAGCTACGAGCAGTACTTC

v_gene: TRBV6-1
d_gene: NA
abundance: NA
j_gene: TRBJ1-6
CDR3aa: CASRPGAYNSPLHF
CDR3nt: TGTGCCAGCAGACCAGGGGCCTATAATTCACCCCTCCACTTT

v_gene: TRBV19
d_gene: TRBD1
abundance: NA
j_gene: TRBJ1-2
CDR3aa: CASSTARGTDGYTF
CDR3nt: TGTGCCAGTAGTACGGCCAGGGGGACGGATGGCTACACCTTC

v_gene: TRBV27
d_gene: NA
abundance: NA
j_gene: TRBJ2-6
CDR3aa: CASSLLQGISGANVLTF
CDR3nt: TGTGCCAGCAGTTTACTACAGGGAATCTCTGGGGCCAACGTCCTGACTTTC

v_gene: TRBV27
d_gene: NA
abundance: NA
j_gene: TRBJ2-7
CDR3aa: CASSPRTLRLGYEQYF
CDR3nt: TGTGCCAGCAGTCCCCGGACACTGAGACTTGGGTACGAGCAGTACTTC

v_gene: TRBV7-8
d_gene: TRBD1
abundance: NA
j_gene: TRBJ1-2
CDR3aa: CASSQGQVYGYTF
CDR3nt: TGTGCCAGCAGCCAAGGACAGGTTTATGGCTACACCTTC

v_gene: TRBV5-1
d_gene: TRBD1
abundance: NA
j_gene: TRBJ2-3
CDR3aa: CASSEGQGVTDTQYF
CDR3nt: TGCGCCAGCAGCGAGGGACAGGGGGTTACAGATACGCAGTATTTT

v_gene: TRBV7-2
d_gene: NA
abundance: NA
j_gene: TRBJ1-2
CDR3aa: CASSLEGGWGYGYTF
CDR3nt: TGTGCCAGCAGCTTAGAGGGGGGCTGGGGCTATGGCTACACCTTC

v_gene: TRBV5-6
d_gene: NA
abundance: NA
j_gene: TRBJ2-5
CDR3aa: CASSLAGETQYF
CDR3nt: TGTGCCAGCAGCTTGGCCGGTGAGACCCAGTACTTC

v_gene: TRBV18
d_gene: TRBD1
abundance: NA
j_gene: TRBJ1-2
CDR3aa: CASSPRTGILGGYTF
CDR3nt: TGTGCCAGCTCACCAAGGACAGGTATCCTCGGTGGCTACACCTTC

v_gene: TRBV9
d_gene: NA
abundance: NA
j_gene: TRBJ1-3
CDR3aa: CASSARGGNTIYF
CDR3nt: TGTGCCAGCAGCGCCCGGGGGGGAAACACCATATATTTT

v_gene: TRBV10-3
d_gene: NA
abundance: NA
j_gene: TRBJ1-1
CDR3aa: CAISESGDREAFF
CDR3nt: TGTGCCATCAGTGAGTCTGGGGACCGGGAAGCTTTCTTT

v_gene: TRBV19
d_gene: NA
abundance: NA
j_gene: TRBJ1-4
CDR3aa: CASQRAFNEKLFF
CDR3nt: TGTGCCAGCCAAAGGGCCTTTAATGAAAAACTGTTTTTT

v_gene: TRBV5-1
d_gene: NA
abundance: NA
j_gene: TRBJ2-1
CDR3aa: CASSISEGEQFF
CDR3nt: TGCGCCAGCAGCATCTCGGAAGGCGAGCAGTTCTTC

v_gene: TRBV27
d_gene: NA
abundance: NA
j_gene: TRBJ2-3
CDR3aa: CASSPWTSTDTQYF
CDR3nt: TGTGCCAGCAGTCCCTGGACTAGCACAGATACGCAGTATTTT

v_gene: TRBV19
d_gene: NA
abundance: NA
j_gene: TRBJ1-3
CDR3aa: CASSLRTLSGNTIYF
CDR3nt: TGTGCCAGTAGTCTCCGGACCCTCTCTGGAAACACCATATATTTT

v_gene: TRBV5-1
d_gene: NA
abundance: NA
j_gene: TRBJ1-3
CDR3aa: CASSTSGTGNTIYF
CDR3nt: TGCGCCAGCAGCACCTCAGGGACTGGAAACACCATATATTTT

v_gene: TRBV5-1
d_gene: TRBD1
abundance: NA
j_gene: TRBJ1-4
CDR3aa: CASSLVVTAGQLEKLFF
CDR3nt: TGCGCCAGCAGCTTGGTAGTCACGGCGGGACAGCTTGAAAAACTGTTTTTT

v_gene: TRBV7-8
d_gene: TRBD2
abundance: NA
j_gene: TRBJ2-7
CDR3aa: CASSPRVAGGRSYEQYF
CDR3nt: TGTGCCAGCAGCCCCCGCGTAGCGGGAGGGAGGTCCTACGAGCAGTACTTC

v_gene: TRBV7-3
d_gene: TRBD2
abundance: NA
j_gene: TRBJ2-1
CDR3aa: CASSLGLAGYEQFF
CDR3nt: TGTGCCAGCAGCTTGGGACTAGCGGGCTATGAGCAGTTCTTC

v_gene: TRBV7-9
d_gene: NA
abundance: NA
j_gene: TRBJ1-2
CDR3aa: CASSSWTSGYTF
CDR3nt: TGTGCCAGCAGCTCCTGGACCTCGGGCTACACCTTC

v_gene: TRBV9
d_gene: NA
abundance: few
j_gene: TRBJ1-3
CDR3aa: CASSVASAGNTIYF
CDR3nt: TGTGCCAGCAGCGTAGCTTCAGCCGGAAACACCATATATTTT

v_gene: TRBV10-3
d_gene: NA
abundance: NA
j_gene: TRBJ1-2
CDR3aa: CAISTDSNYGYTF
CDR3nt: TGTGCCATCAGCACCGACAGTAACTATGGCTACACCTTC

v_gene: TRBV5-4
d_gene: TRBD2
abundance: NA
j_gene: TRBJ2-5
CDR3aa: CASSLLAGEETQYF
CDR3nt: TGTGCCAGCAGCTTACTAGCGGGGGAAGAGACCCAGTACTTC

v_gene: TRBV6-5
d_gene: NA
abundance: NA
j_gene: TRBJ2-4
CDR3aa: CASSRAPAAKNIQYF
CDR3nt: TGTGCCAGCAGTCGGGCCCCAGCAGCCAAAAACATTCAGTACTTC

v_gene: TRBV20-1
d_gene: NA
abundance: NA
j_gene: TRBJ2-5
CDR3aa: CSARPSRTQYF
CDR3nt: TGCAGTGCTAGGCCCTCGAGAACCCAGTACTTC

v_gene: TRBV4-1
d_gene: TRBD2
abundance: NA
j_gene: TRBJ2-5
CDR3aa: CASSQDSGGAKETQYF
CDR3nt: TGCGCCAGCAGCCAAGATAGCGGGGGGGCCAAGGAGACCCAGTACTTC

v_gene: TRBV5-1
d_gene: NA
abundance: NA
j_gene: TRBJ1-2
CDR3aa: CASSPSPLDGYTF
CDR3nt: TGCGCCAGCAGCCCCAGCCCCCTTGATGGCTACACCTTC

v_gene: TRBV6-5
d_gene: NA
abundance: NA
j_gene: TRBJ1-3
CDR3aa: CASSYSLTTAGNTIYF
CDR3nt: TGTGCCAGCAGTTACTCGTTGACCACGGCTGGAAACACCATATATTTT

v_gene: TRBV19
d_gene: TRBD1
abundance: NA
j_gene: TRBJ1-2
CDR3aa: CASMDREDRGYTF
CDR3nt: TGTGCCAGTATGGACAGGGAGGATCGGGGCTACACCTTC

v_gene: TRBV7-9
d_gene: TRBD2
abundance: NA
j_gene: TRBJ2-3
CDR3aa: CASSLRRTSGYTDTQYF
CDR3nt: TGTGCCAGCAGCTTAAGGCGGACTAGCGGTTACACAGATACGCAGTATTTT

v_gene: TRBV6-1
d_gene: TRBD1
abundance: NA
j_gene: TRBJ1-1
CDR3aa: CASQPGQGWTEAFF
CDR3nt: TGTGCCAGCCAGCCGGGACAGGGTTGGACTGAAGCTTTCTTT